A single sample is the source of the 27 T cell receptor beta chains below, sequenced in a study of cytomegalovirus exposure and HLA in healthy donors. The PCR employed 60 Vbeta primers together with 13 Jbeta primers. Repertoires were generated with immunoSEQ multiplex PCR, while TCRdb's copy carries only in-frame clones and drops some. The profile shows around 170,000 clones, 76% of them singletons. Sequencing input: PBMCs. The receptors originated from a man aged 18 to 29 in good health and CMV-seronegative.

The chain employs TRBV13 and TRBJ2-3; weak D call: TRBD1 (6 bases). Germline-derived CDR1 and CDR2 are PRHDT and FYEKMQ (reference sequence). The germline V and J ends were trimmed by 5 bases and 0 bases, with 9 bases remaining between them. The CDR3 runs 14 residues. The CDR3 sequence: CASSPGVSTDTQYF. CDR3 DNA sequence: TGTGCCAGCAGCCCAGGGGTTAGCACAGATACGCAGTATTTT.

The chain uses TRBV6-5 and TRBJ1-6, with 9 nucleotides matching TRBD1. V shed 6 bases, J shed 9 bases, and the junction held 6 bases outside the gene matches. The CDR3 loop spans 14 amino acids. Germline CDR1 and CDR2: MNHEY and SVGAGI. The CDR3 DNA sequence: TGTGCCAGCAGACCCCGGGACAGGGCTTCACCCCTCCACTTT. It specifies CASRPRDRASPLHF.

This clone has a single count. The chain is built from TRBV5-1 and TRBJ2-3, with 7 bases lining up with TRBD1. J lost 5 bases, V lost 1 base, and 1 base had no gene match. The CDR3 sequence is 13 residues long. CDR1 SGHRS and CDR2 YFSETQ come from the germline V gene. CDR3: CASSLTGVDTQYF. CDR3 nucleotide sequence: TGCGCCAGCAGCTTGACAGGGGTAGATACGCAGTATTTT.

This chain uses TRBV5-4 with TRBJ2-7; 7 bases fit TRBD2. V trimming: 0 bases; J trimming: 4 bases; junction bases outside the gene matches: 7. Germline V gene sequence: CDR1 SGHNT, CDR2 YYREEE (reference sequence). CDR3 length: 15 amino acids. CDR3 nucleotide sequence: TGTGCCAGCAGCTTGGAAGCGGGGAAAACTTACGAGCAGTACTTC. Protein: CASSLEAGKTYEQYF.

V is TRBV7-2 and J is TRBJ2-3, with TRBD2 matching over 13 bases. Trimming removed 5 bases from V and 1 base from J; junction bases left unmatched: 9. Looked up from germline, CDR1 is SGHTA and CDR2 is FQGNSA. This CDR3 spans 18 amino acids. CDR3 loop: CASSRTSGGAWGTDTQYF. Written as DNA, the CDR3 is TGTGCCAGCAGCCGAACTAGCGGGGGGGCCTGGGGCACAGATACGCAGTATTTT.

The rearrangement joins TRBV7-9 to TRBJ1-3; D might be TRBD1 (5 bases). Germline values: CDR1 SEHNR, CDR2 FQNEAQ (reference sequence). V shed 5 bases and J shed 3 bases, with 20 bases lying between them. This CDR3 spans 17 amino acids. CDR3 bases: TGTGCCAGCAGCCTTCTGAAGGCAGGGAGGAGTGGAAACACCATATATTTT. Protein: CASSLLKAGRSGNTIYF.

The chain links TRBV18 to TRBJ2-7, with D possibly being TRBD2 (5 bases). In germline, CDR1 is KGHSH, CDR2 LQKENI. V lost 2 bases to trimming and J lost 2 bases, with 13 bases between them. The CDR3 consists of 15 residues. The CDR3 here is CASSPGSDNAYEQYF. CDR3 DNA: TGTGCCAGCTCACCAGGGAGCGACAACGCCTACGAGCAGTACTTC.

The chain employs TRBV30 and TRBJ1-1; the D is unclear. The germline V and J ends were trimmed by 0 bases and 1 base, with 12 bases remaining between them. The CDR3 covers 15 residues. The germline CDR1 and CDR2 sequences are GTSNPN and SVGIG (reference sequence). CDR3 protein: CAWSVPGSSNTEAFF. The DNA of the CDR3 is TGTGCCTGGAGTGTACCCGGGTCCTCGAACACTGAAGCTTTCTTT.

This chain joins TRBV2 and TRBJ2-5, with TRBD1 matching over 8 bases. CDR3 length: 15 residues. Per germline, CDR1 SNHLY and CDR2 FYNNEI. The V segment lost 7 bases and the J segment 1 base; nucleotides outside the gene matches: 8. For the CDR3, the DNA is TGTGCCAGCACGAGAGGCGGACAGGGCCAAGAGACCCAGTACTTC. It codes for CASTRGGQGQETQYF.

This rearrangement joins TRBV7-2 to TRBJ2-7, with D possibly being TRBD1 (5 bases). Trimming pared 1 base from V and 7 bases from J, leaving 8 bases between. The CDR3 loop spans 12 amino acids. Germline V gene lookup returns CDR1 SGHTA and CDR2 FQGNSA. The CDR3, as DNA: TGTGCCAGCAGCTTAGACAGGCGGGAGCAGTACTTC. This translates into CASSLDRREQYF. Drawing the rest from reference TRBV7-2 and TRBJ2-7, the complete variable domain is GAGVSQSPSNKVTEKGKDVELRCDPISGHTALYWYRQSLGQGLEFLIYFQGNSAPDKSGLPSDRFSAERTGGSVSTLTIQRTQQEDSAVYLCASSLDRREQYFGPGTRLTVT.

The rearrangement uses TRBV6-5 and TRBJ1-1, with D possibly TRBD1 on 6 matching bases. The CDR3 loop spans 16 amino acids. Germline lookup yields CDR1 MNHEY and CDR2 SVGAGI. Trimming removed 4 bases from V and 0 bases from J, with 15 bases in between. CDR3 amino acids: CASSFSGVALNTEAFF. The CDR3 nucleotides read TGTGCCAGCAGTTTTTCAGGGGTGGCTTTGAACACTGAAGCTTTCTTT.

This clone was counted between two and nine times. The V gene is TRBV6-6, the J gene TRBJ1-1, with D maybe TRBD1 (6 bases). Germline CDR1 MNHNY, CDR2 SVGAGI (reference sequence). The CDR3 consists of 13 residues. With 10 bases removed from V and 0 bases from J, the gap between germline ends came to 12 bases. The CDR3 spells CATVGQLNTEAFF. The CDR3 DNA follows: TGTGCCACCGTAGGACAGCTGAACACTGAAGCTTTCTTT.

The chain carries TRBV11-3 and TRBJ2-1; the D gene is possibly TRBD2 (6 bases). The CDR3 has 15 amino acids. V lost 3 bases and J 0 bases, leaving 9 bases between the germline ends. Germline V gene lookup returns CDR1 SGHNT and CDR2 YENEEA. The CDR3 here is CASSFGGSSYNEQFF. The CDR3 DNA reads as TGTGCCAGCAGCTTTGGGGGGAGCTCCTACAATGAGCAGTTCTTC.

This chain connects TRBV30 to TRBJ2-7, with D perhaps TRBD2 (6 bases). Germline V gene sequence: CDR1 GTSNPN, CDR2 SVGIG (reference sequence). This CDR3 is built from 12 residues. The V gene lost 5 bases and the J gene lost 4 bases, with 12 bases spanning the gap. The CDR3 loop is CAWGGTSYEQYF. The CDR3 nucleotides read TGTGCCTGGGGGGGGACCTCATACGAGCAGTACTTC.

The J gene is TRBJ1-2, the V gene TRBV2; tentative D call: TRBD1 (5 bases). The CDR3 is 13 amino acids. V gave up 7 bases and J gave up 2 bases, with 11 bases separating them. Germline-derived CDR1 and CDR2 are SNHLY and FYNNEI. The CDR3 DNA reads TGTGCCAGCACCTTGACAGAAAACTATGGCTACACCTTC. Translating gives CASTLTENYGYTF.

The gene calls are TRBV27 and TRBJ1-5; TRBD1 agrees at 7 bases. The CDR3 covers 14 residues. V lost 6 bases to trimming and J lost 1 base; unmatched junction nucleotides: 3. The V gene's germline CDR1 is MNHEY and CDR2 SMNVEV (reference sequence). As DNA, the CDR3 is TGTGCCAGCAGCCCGGGACAGAGCAATCAGCCCCAGCATTTT. This translates into CASSPGQSNQPQHF.

The J gene is TRBJ2-1, the V gene TRBV29-1; unclear D gene. V was shortened by 0 bases and J by 10 bases, with 7 bases between the two germline ends. Germline V gene data show CDR1 as SQVTM and CDR2 as ANQGSEA. The CDR3 length is 11 residues. For the CDR3, the DNA is TGCAGCGTTGAAGAAGCTCTGGAGCAGTTCTTC. Protein product: CSVEEALEQFF.

The chain's CDR3 is CASRRGTGNTIYF. CDR3 bases: TGTGCCAGCAGAAGAGGGACTGGAAACACCATATATTTT. The chain is built from TRBV25-1 and TRBJ1-3; D is unresolved. The CDR3 runs to 13 residues. Germline CDR1 and CDR2: MGHDK and SYGVNS. V was trimmed by 6 bases and J by 2 bases, leaving 8 bases between them.

J is TRBJ1-2 and V is TRBV30; D unclear. The CDR3 covers 11 residues. The ends were cut back, 5 bases at V and 5 bases at J, with 9 bases in the middle. Germline V gene sequence: CDR1 GTSNPN, CDR2 SVGIG (reference sequence). CDR3 sequence (DNA): TGTGCCTGGTGGGGAGGGTATGGCTACACCTTC. Residues: CAWWGGYGYTF. Looking up the rest from reference TRBV30 and TRBJ1-2 gives the full variable domain: SQTIHQWPATLVQPVGSPLSLECTVEGTSNPNLYWYRQAAGRGLQLLFYSVGIGQISSEVPQNLSASRPQDRQFILSSKKLLLSDSGFYLCAWWGGYGYTFGSGTRLTVV.

This clone was seen once. The chain carries TRBV4-2 and TRBJ1-1; 7 bases align to TRBD1. The CDR3 is 15 residues long. J gave up 8 bases and V 4 bases, and 13 bases lay outside the gene matches. The V gene's germline CDR1 is LGHNA and CDR2 YNFKEQ. The CDR3 DNA is TGTGCCAGCAGCCGAGAAAGCAGACAGGGCCGAGAAGCTTTCTTT. This translates into CASSRESRQGREAFF.

V gene TRBV7-9 combines with J gene TRBJ2-7; D may be TRBD2 (5 bases). V lost 3 bases and J 6 bases, leaving 18 bases between the germline ends. The germline V gene encodes CDR1 SEHNR and CDR2 FQNEAQ (reference sequence). The CDR3 consists of 15 residues. In DNA, the CDR3 is TGTGCCAGCAGCTTGTTGCTGGACTTCCCTAGCGAGCAGTACTTC. It is translated as CASSLLLDFPSEQYF.

The chain couples TRBV5-6 to TRBJ2-7; 7 bases are shared with TRBD1. This CDR3 is built from 13 residues. Germline lookup yields CDR1 SGHDT and CDR2 YYEEEE. After removal of 4 bases from V and 4 bases from J, the junction contained 5 bases not matched to a gene. This CDR3 is CASSPGQRYEQYF. In DNA, the CDR3 is TGTGCCAGCAGCCCGGGACAGAGGTACGAGCAGTACTTC.

V is TRBV7-8 and J is TRBJ1-1; D uncertain. The CDR3 contains 13 residues. The V gene's germline CDR1 is SGHVS and CDR2 FQNEAQ. The ends were cut back, 1 base at V and 6 bases at J, with 9 bases in the middle. This CDR3 reads CASSLELEAEAFF. In DNA form, the CDR3 reads TGTGCCAGCAGCTTAGAACTGGAGGCTGAAGCTTTCTTT. The variable domain in full, with the rest retrieved from reference TRBV7-8 and TRBJ1-1, is GAGVSQSPRYKVAKRGQDVALRCDPISGHVSLFWYQQALGQGPEFLTYFQNEAQLDKSGLPSDRFFAERPEGSVSTLKIQRTQQEDSAVYLCASSLELEAEAFFGQGTRLTVV.

The gene calls are TRBV10-2 and TRBJ2-7; 9 bases are a match to TRBD2. The J segment lost 4 bases and the V segment lost 3 bases, leaving 7 bases of the junction unmatched. Germline V CDR1 and CDR2: WSHSY, SAAADI. The length of the CDR3 is 15 residues. CDR3 residues: CASSDLSSGRYEQYF. The DNA of the CDR3 is TGCGCCAGCAGTGATTTGAGTAGCGGGAGATACGAGCAGTACTTC.

This clone was counted once. This sequence joins TRBV11-2 and TRBJ2-7; tentatively, D is TRBD1 (5 bases). The CDR3 has 13 residues. Germline assignment: CDR1 SGHAT and CDR2 FQNNGV. Trimming pared 1 base from V and 5 bases from J, leaving 9 bases between. CDR3 in amino acids: CASSLGNRNEQYF. The CDR3 DNA reads as TGTGCCAGCAGCTTAGGTAACAGGAACGAGCAGTACTTC.

The V gene is TRBV29-1, the J gene TRBJ1-1, with D possibly being TRBD1 (5 bases). The V end lost 4 bases, the J end lost 9 bases, and 15 bases lay between the germline ends. Germline lookup yields CDR1 SQVTM and CDR2 ANQGSEA. The length of the CDR3 is 12 residues. CDR3 loop: CSVAEQERQAFF. CDR3 coding DNA: TGCAGCGTTGCGGAACAGGAGAGACAAGCTTTCTTT.

The J gene is TRBJ1-1, the V gene TRBV30; 7 nucleotides agree with TRBD1. J lost 6 bases, V lost 5 bases, and 12 bases had no gene match. The V gene's germline CDR1 is GTSNPN and CDR2 SVGIG (reference sequence). This CDR3 comprises 14 residues. The CDR3 DNA is TGTGCCTGGGGGGGACCCCGGGACAGCTCTGAAGCTTTCTTT. Its translation: CAWGGPRDSSEAFF.